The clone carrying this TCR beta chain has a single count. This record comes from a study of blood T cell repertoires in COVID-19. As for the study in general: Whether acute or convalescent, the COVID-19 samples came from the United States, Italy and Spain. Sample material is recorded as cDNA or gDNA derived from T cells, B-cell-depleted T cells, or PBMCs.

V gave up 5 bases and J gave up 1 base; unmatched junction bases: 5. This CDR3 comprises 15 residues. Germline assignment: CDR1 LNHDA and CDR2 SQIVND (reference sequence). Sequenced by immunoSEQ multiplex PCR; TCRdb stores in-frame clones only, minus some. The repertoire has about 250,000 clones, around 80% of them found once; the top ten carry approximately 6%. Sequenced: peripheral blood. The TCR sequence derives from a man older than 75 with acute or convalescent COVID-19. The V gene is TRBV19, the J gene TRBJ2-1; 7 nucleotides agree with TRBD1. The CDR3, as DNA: TGTGCCAGTAGTTTTAGACAGGGATCCTACAATGAGCAGTTCTTC. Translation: CASSFRQGSYNEQFF.